These T cell receptor beta chains were read from a single sample in a study of T cell responses to AZD1222 COVID-19 vaccine. Only in-frame clones appear in the TCRdb table, and some are missing; sequencing was by immunoSEQ multiplex PCR. The data contain about 120,000 clones, 88% of them singletons. Sequenced here: peripheral blood, sampled on day 0 of AZD1222 vaccination. The source of these receptors is an adult in good health. Both conserved end residues are part of each CDR3. D genes are given only for firm matches. Clone size is not always given. Where it is, it says once, few, many or a class for expanded clones.

>TRBV10-3|TRBJ2-7|TRBD1|few
TGTGCCATCAGTGAGAAGAAACCGGGACAGGGACGGGACGAGCAGTACTTC
CAISEKKPGQGRDEQYF
>TRBV7-3|TRBJ2-5|.|.
TGTGCCAGCAGCTTTGGGCCCCGGGAGACCCAGTACTTC
CASSFGPRETQYF
>TRBV3-1/TRBV3-2|TRBJ1-1|.|once
TGTGCCAGCGCCTGGGGGGGCGGAAACACTGAAGCTTTCTTT
CASAWGGGNTEAFF
>TRBV30|TRBJ2-2|TRBD2|.
TGTGCCTGGAGTTCTATTAGCGGGGGCACCGGGGAGCTGTTTTTT
CAWSSISGGTGELFF
>TRBV24-1|TRBJ2-1|.|once
TGTGCCACCAGTGATTTCAGGGGGGCTGCCTACAATGAGCAGTTCTTC
CATSDFRGAAYNEQFF
>TRBV4-1|TRBJ2-7|TRBD1|.
TGCGCCAGCAGCCAAGATCCCCTTGGGGACAGCTACGAGCAGTACTTC
CASSQDPLGDSYEQYF
>TRBV9|TRBJ2-2|.|.
TGTGCCAGCAGCGGGGTTTCAGGGGCAGGGACCGGGGAGCTGTTTTTT
CASSGVSGAGTGELFF
>TRBV18|TRBJ1-1|.|.
TGTGCCAGCTCAATCGGGGCCGGGCTGAACACTGAAGCTTTCTTT
CASSIGAGLNTEAFF
>TRBV18|TRBJ1-4|TRBD1|once
TGTGCCAGCTCACCAGACAGGGGTACATATGAAAAACTGTTTTTT
CASSPDRGTYEKLFF
>TRBV29-1|TRBJ1-1|.|.
TGCAGCGTTTGCAGGGGCTCTATGAACACTGAAGCTTTCTTT
CSVCRGSMNTEAFF
>TRBV18|TRBJ1-3|TRBD1|.
TGTGCCAGCTTCGCCGAAAGACAGGGGGGAAACACCATATATTTT
CASFAERQGGNTIYF
>TRBV6-4|TRBJ1-1|.|.
TGTGCCAGCAGTGCAGTGACTCAAGCACGGGGCACTGAAGCTTTCTTT
CASSAVTQARGTEAFF
>TRBV19|TRBJ2-5|.|.
TGTGCCAGTAGTATCTCCGGGGCGGGGAAAGAGACCCAGTACTTC
CASSISGAGKETQYF
>TRBV6-5|TRBJ1-2|.|.
TGTGCCAGCAGCCAGAGGGACGGTGGCTATGGCTACACCTTC
CASSQRDGGYGYTF
>TRBV4-1|TRBJ2-2|.|.
TGCGCCAGCAGCCCAACTGGGGCGGGGCTGGACACCGGGGAGCTGTTTTTT
CASSPTGAGLDTGELFF
>TRBV29-1|TRBJ1-2|TRBD1|.
TGCAGCGTTGAGCAGTTGACAGGGGGCTATGGCTACACCTTC
CSVEQLTGGYGYTF
>TRBV7-9|TRBJ1-4|TRBD1|.
TGTGCCAGCAGCCCCCGGACAGGCCTTAATGAAAAACTGTTTTTT
CASSPRTGLNEKLFF
>TRBV15|TRBJ2-2|.|.
TGTGCCACCAGCAGAGGCACAGGGAACACCGGGGAGCTGTTTTTT
CATSRGTGNTGELFF
>TRBV28|TRBJ2-7|.|few
TGTGCCAGCAGTCCCATATGGGGGAGGGGGGAAAAGCAGTACTTC
CASSPIWGRGEKQYF
>TRBV19|TRBJ2-1|TRBD2|.
TGTGCCAGTAGGTCGGCGGGAGAGGGCAATGAGCAGTTCTTC
CASRSAGEGNEQFF
>TRBV19|TRBJ2-5|.|.
TGTGCCAGTAAGGGAACGGATAAGGAGGAGACCCAGTACTTC
CASKGTDKEETQYF
>TRBV10-2|TRBJ1-1|TRBD1|.
TGCGCCAGCAGGGGTGGGACAGGGGGCATGAACACTGAAGCTTTCTTT
CASRGGTGGMNTEAFF
>TRBV29-1|TRBJ2-3|TRBD2|.
TGCAGCGTTGAAAGGAGGCTAGCGGGAGATACGCAGTATTTT
CSVERRLAGDTQYF
>TRBV19|TRBJ1-1|.|.
TGTGCCAGTAGACGGAACAGGGAGCGGACTGAAGCTTTCTTT
CASRRNRERTEAFF
>TRBV18|TRBJ1-1|.|.
TGTGCCAGCTCACGGGGTTACGAGGGCAGCGCTTTCTTT
CASSRGYEGSAFF
>TRBV12-3/TRBV12-4|TRBJ1-2|TRBD1|.
TGTGCCAGCAGTTTAGGACAGGGGTATGGCTACACCTTC
CASSLGQGYGYTF
>TRBV5-5|TRBJ1-2|.|once
TGTGCCAGCAGCCTAGCGAGACAGGCACATGGCTACACCTTC
CASSLARQAHGYTF
>TRBV28|TRBJ2-6|TRBD1|.
TGTGCCAGCAGTTTCCGGGACAGGCTGTCTGGGGCCAACGTCCTGACTTTC
CASSFRDRLSGANVLTF
>TRBV18|TRBJ2-7|TRBD1|.
TGTGCCAGCTCACCCGGGACAGGGGGATCCTACGAGCAGTACTTC
CASSPGTGGSYEQYF
>TRBV28|TRBJ2-2|TRBD2|.
TGTGCCAGCAGTTTATTGGGACTAGCGGGAGTGGCCGGGGAGCTGTTTTTT
CASSLLGLAGVAGELFF
>TRBV27|TRBJ2-7|TRBD1|once
TGTGCCAGCACGTGGGGACAGGGTACCGAGCAGTACTTC
CASTWGQGTEQYF
>TRBV7-9|TRBJ2-5|TRBD2|.
TGTGCCAGCAGCGGAAGAGGTAGCGGGAGAGGCGAGACCCAGTACTTC
CASSGRGSGRGETQYF
>TRBV3-1/TRBV3-2|TRBJ1-3|.|.
TGTGCCAGCAGCCCCCAGAGGGACATACGCTCTGGAAACACCATATATTTT
CASSPQRDIRSGNTIYF